This T cell receptor (beta chain) was identified during a study of blood T cell repertoires in COVID-19. The CDR3 is 15 residues long. CDR1 and CDR2 (germline): LNHDA, SQIVND (reference sequence). The ends were cut back, 4 bases at V and 0 bases at J, with 10 bases in the middle. The assay was immunoSEQ multiplex PCR, and TCRdb's table has in-frame clones only and misses some. There are about 57,000 clones in the sample; almost 85% occur only once, and more than 8% lies in the top ten. This sequence originates from a woman of 80 years or more with acute or convalescent COVID-19. The chain carries TRBV19 and TRBJ1-5; D not resolved. The sample was peripheral blood. For the CDR3, the DNA is TGTGCCAGTAGTAAAAGGGAGTATAGCAATCAGCCCCAGCATTTT. The encoded protein is CASSKREYSNQPQHF.